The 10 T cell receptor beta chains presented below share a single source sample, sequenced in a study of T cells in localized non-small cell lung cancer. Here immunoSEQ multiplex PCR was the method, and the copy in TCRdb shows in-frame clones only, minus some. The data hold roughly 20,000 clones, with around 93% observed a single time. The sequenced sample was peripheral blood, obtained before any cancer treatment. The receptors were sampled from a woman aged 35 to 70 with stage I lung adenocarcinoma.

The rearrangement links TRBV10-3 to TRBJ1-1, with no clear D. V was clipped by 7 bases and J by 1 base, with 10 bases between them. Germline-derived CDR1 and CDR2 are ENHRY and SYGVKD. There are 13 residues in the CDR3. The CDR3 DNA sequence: TGTGCCATCAATTATGAGTCGAACACTGAAGCTTTCTTT. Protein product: CAINYESNTEAFF.

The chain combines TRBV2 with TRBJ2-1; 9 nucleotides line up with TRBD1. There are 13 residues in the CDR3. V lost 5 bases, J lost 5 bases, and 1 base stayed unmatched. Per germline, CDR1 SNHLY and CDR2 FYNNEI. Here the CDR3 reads CASSWDRDNEQFF. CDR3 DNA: TGTGCCAGCAGTTGGGACAGGGACAATGAGCAGTTCTTC.

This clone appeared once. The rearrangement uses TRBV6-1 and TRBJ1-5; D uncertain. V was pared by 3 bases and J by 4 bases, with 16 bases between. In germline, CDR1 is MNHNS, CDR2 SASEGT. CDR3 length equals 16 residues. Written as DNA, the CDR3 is TGTGCCAGCAGTGAGACCCCTCCGGCAGCTAATCAGCCCCAGCATTTT. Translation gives CASSETPPAANQPQHF.

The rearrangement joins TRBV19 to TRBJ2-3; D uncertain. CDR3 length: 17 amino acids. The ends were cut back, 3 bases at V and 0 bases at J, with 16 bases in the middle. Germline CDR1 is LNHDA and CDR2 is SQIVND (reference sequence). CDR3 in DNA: TGTGCCAGTAGTATTGAGTGGCTAGGAGCGAGCACAGATACGCAGTATTTT. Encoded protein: CASSIEWLGASTDTQYF.

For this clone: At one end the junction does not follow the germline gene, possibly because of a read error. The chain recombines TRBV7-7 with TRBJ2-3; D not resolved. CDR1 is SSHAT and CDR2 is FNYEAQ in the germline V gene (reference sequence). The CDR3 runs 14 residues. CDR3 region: CASSRRISRDTQYF. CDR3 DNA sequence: TGTGCTAGCAGCCGCAGGATTTCTAGAGATACGCAGTATTTT.

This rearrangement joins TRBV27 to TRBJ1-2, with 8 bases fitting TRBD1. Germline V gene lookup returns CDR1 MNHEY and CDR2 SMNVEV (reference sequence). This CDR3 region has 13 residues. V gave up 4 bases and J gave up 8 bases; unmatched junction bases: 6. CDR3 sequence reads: CASSSSDRVGYTF. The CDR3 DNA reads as TGTGCCAGCAGTTCGTCGGACAGGGTAGGCTACACCTTC.

The CDR3 DNA sequence: TGTGCCAGCAGTCGACAGGGTCAGCCCCAGCATTTT. Encoded protein: CASSRQGQPQHF. This rearrangement joins TRBV6-6 to TRBJ1-5; 7 bases fit TRBD1. J was trimmed by 6 bases and V by 5 bases; bases with no gene match: 1. This CDR3 is 12 amino acids long. CDR1 and CDR2 from the germline V gene are MNHNY and SVGAGI (reference sequence).

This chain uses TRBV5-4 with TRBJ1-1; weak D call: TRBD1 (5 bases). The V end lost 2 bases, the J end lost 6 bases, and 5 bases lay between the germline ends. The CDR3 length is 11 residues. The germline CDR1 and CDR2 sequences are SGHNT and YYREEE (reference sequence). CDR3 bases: TGTGCCAGCAGCTTACAGGCTGAAGCTTTCTTT. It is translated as CASSLQAEAFF.

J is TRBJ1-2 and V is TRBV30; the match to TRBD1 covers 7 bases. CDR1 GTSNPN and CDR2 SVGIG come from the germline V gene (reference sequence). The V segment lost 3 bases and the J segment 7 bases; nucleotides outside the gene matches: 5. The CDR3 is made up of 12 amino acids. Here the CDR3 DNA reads TGTGCCTGGAGGGACAGGCCGAGTGGCTACACCTTC. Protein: CAWRDRPSGYTF.

This CDR3 reads CASSFSGLAGADTQYF. CDR3 DNA sequence: TGTGCCAGCAGCTTTTCGGGACTAGCGGGGGCAGATACGCAGTATTTT. The chain uses TRBV7-2 and TRBJ2-3; TRBD2 agrees at 14 bases. CDR1 and CDR2 (germline): SGHTA, FQGNSA. The CDR3 length is 16 residues. Trimming cost V 3 bases and J 4 bases; bases outside gene matches: 3.